This T cell receptor beta chain was sequenced for a study of blood T cell repertoires in COVID-19. In the study overall: The analysed material was cDNA or gDNA that came from T cells, B-cell-depleted T cells, or PBMCs.

The V end was cut by 1 base, the J end by 5 bases, with 8 bases between. The CDR3 has 14 amino acids. Germline V gives CDR1 SGHDN, CDR2 FVKESK. The assay was immunoSEQ multiplex PCR, and TCRdb's table has in-frame clones only and misses some. The table shows approximately 360,000 clones, with 90% occurring only once. J is TRBJ2-2 and V is TRBV14; D remains unclear. The sample was peripheral blood. The origin of this receptor is a man between 18 and 35 years old with active or convalescent COVID-19. This CDR3 is CASSQVFGTGELFF. The CDR3 DNA reads as TGTGCCAGCAGCCAAGTTTTCGGGACCGGGGAGCTGTTTTTT.